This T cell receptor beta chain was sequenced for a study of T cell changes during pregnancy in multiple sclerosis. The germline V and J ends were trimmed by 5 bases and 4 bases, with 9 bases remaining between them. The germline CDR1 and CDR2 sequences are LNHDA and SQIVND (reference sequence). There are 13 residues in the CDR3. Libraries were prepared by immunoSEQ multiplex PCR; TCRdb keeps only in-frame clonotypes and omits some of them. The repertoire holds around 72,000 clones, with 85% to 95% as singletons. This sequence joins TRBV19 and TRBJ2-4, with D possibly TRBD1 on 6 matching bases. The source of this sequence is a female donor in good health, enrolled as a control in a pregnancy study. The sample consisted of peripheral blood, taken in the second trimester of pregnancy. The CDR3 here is CASSEGQKNIQYF. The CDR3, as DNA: TGTGCCAGTAGTGAAGGACAGAAAAACATTCAGTACTTC.